The next 13 T cell receptor beta chains were all read from a single sample in a study of identical twins. TCRdb redid the calling of the 5' RACE reads with MiXCR, one entry per CDR3 protein. This sample has a few hundred thousand distinct CDR3 sequences, with approximately 10% found just once. Separately, the same data were catalogued under a study of yellow fever vaccine responses in identical twins.

Specimen: PBMCs. These receptors were taken from a woman aged 18 to 35 in good health.

This clonotype was detected a few times. The chain employs TRBV19 and TRBJ2-7, with 7 bases lining up with TRBD2. The CDR3 totals 13 residues. The ends lost 5 bases at V and 6 bases at J; junction bases unmatched: 7. Germline-derived CDR1 and CDR2 are LNHDA and SQIVND (reference sequence). The CDR3: CASSRGEGSEQYF. The CDR3 DNA is TGTGCCAGTAGTCGGGGGGAGGGCTCCGAGCAGTACTTC.

This clonotype was found a few times. The chain has TRBV7-2 and TRBJ2-7; TRBD1 or TRBD2 may be the D gene (6 bases each). This CDR3 has 16 residues. Between the trimmed V and J ends, which lost 1 base and 2 bases, there was a span of 15 bases. Germline CDR1 reads SGHTA; CDR2 reads FQGNSA. The CDR3 spells CASSLVSRGVAYEQYF. In DNA form, the CDR3 reads TGTGCCAGCAGCTTAGTATCAAGGGGGGTAGCCTACGAGCAGTACTTC. Full variable domain (missing parts from reference TRBV7-2 and TRBJ2-7): GAGVSQSPSNKVTEKGKDVELRCDPISGHTALYWYRQSLGQGLEFLIYFQGNSAPDKSGLPSDRFSAERTGGSVSTLTIQRTQQEDSAVYLCASSLVSRGVAYEQYFGPGTRLTVT.

This clonotype was counted many times. The rearrangement joins TRBV6-2 or TRBV6-3 to TRBJ1-1, with a possible D match to TRBD1 (5 bases). V shed 2 bases and J shed 5 bases, with 15 bases lying between them. The CDR3 runs to 15 residues. The germline gives CDR1 MNHEY, CDR2 SVGEGT. CDR3 sequence reads: CASSYRFGRGTEAFF. Here the CDR3 DNA reads TGTGCCAGCAGTTACCGTTTCGGTCGGGGGACTGAAGCTTTCTTT.

At least ten counts were recorded for this clonotype. The rearrangement links TRBV7-2 to TRBJ2-3, with unresolved D. V was cut by 3 bases and J by 0 bases, with 10 bases left in between. The CDR3 consists of 15 residues. Germline-derived CDR1 and CDR2 are SGHTA and FQGNSA. The chain's CDR3 is CASSFSERSTDTQYF. In nucleotides, the CDR3 is TGTGCCAGCAGCTTTTCCGAGAGGAGCACAGATACGCAGTATTTT.

The CDR3 DNA sequence: TGTGCCAGTAGTTCAGGGGGCGCCTACAATGAGCAGTTCTTC. Translation gives CASSSGGAYNEQFF. The chain employs TRBV19 and TRBJ2-1; 8 bases line up with TRBD1. CDR1 LNHDA and CDR2 SQIVND come from the germline V gene (reference sequence). The CDR3 totals 14 residues. V lost 5 bases and J lost 2; bases outside the gene matches: 2.

In its sample, this clonotype was seen many times. This rearrangement joins TRBV6-5 to TRBJ2-1; maybe TRBD1 (6 bases). There are 11 residues in the CDR3. V lost 8 bases and J lost 5, with 7 bases in between. Germline CDR1 MNHEY, CDR2 SVGAGI. The CDR3: CASGDNNEQFF. The CDR3 DNA is TGTGCCAGCGGGGACAACAATGAGCAGTTCTTC.

At least ten counts were recorded for this clonotype. This chain connects TRBV15 to TRBJ2-3; 10 bases agree with TRBD2. The germline gives CDR1 LNHNV, CDR2 YYDKDF (reference sequence). Trimming took 0 bases from V and 5 from J; bases not matched to a gene: 8. CDR3 length: 17 amino acids. CDR3 amino acids: CATSRELAGGIRDTQYF. The CDR3 DNA sequence: TGTGCCACCAGCAGAGAATTAGCGGGGGGCATTCGAGATACGCAGTATTTT.

The chain has TRBV6-5 and TRBJ2-7, with 9 bases lining up with TRBD1. Germline CDR1 reads MNHEY; CDR2 reads SVGAGI. The CDR3 covers 19 residues. Trimming at V came to 2 bases and at J to 7 bases, leaving 21 bases not matched to a gene. CDR3 sequence (DNA): TGTGCCAGCAGTTACGGCCCGAACCCGTGGACAGGGGCCGCGGAGGAGCAGTACTTC. As protein: CASSYGPNPWTGAAEEQYF.

This chain joins TRBV23-1 and TRBJ2-5; 9 nucleotides align to TRBD2. TRBV23-1 is classed as an ORF, of uncertain function. This CDR3 region has 23 residues. The V gene end was trimmed by 2 bases and the J gene end by 1 base; junction bases not matched to a gene: 26. CDR3 region: CASSQPRRAEGAYPAGGQETQYF. CDR3 sequence (DNA): TGCGCCAGCAGTCAACCGAGAAGGGCTGAGGGGGCGTATCCAGCGGGGGGCCAAGAGACCCAGTACTTC.

CDR3 amino acids: CASASQTIGGEQYF. For the CDR3, the DNA is TGTGCCAGCGCATCCCAAACCATCGGGGGGGAGCAGTACTTC. This sequence joins TRBV27 and TRBJ2-7, with 7 bases that match TRBD2. The V segment lost 8 bases and the J segment 7 bases; nucleotides outside the gene matches: 14. The CDR3 sequence is 14 residues long. CDR1 and CDR2 (germline): MNHEY, SMNVEV (reference sequence).

At least ten counts were recorded for this clonotype. The rearrangement joins TRBV3-1 to TRBJ2-3; TRBD2 matches at 8 bases. CDR1 is LGHDT, CDR2 YNNKEL, per germline (reference sequence). V was clipped by 3 bases and J by 4 bases; unmatched bases: 6. There are 15 residues in the CDR3. Written as DNA, the CDR3 is TGTGCCAGCAGCCAGCCGGGACTAGTTGCAGATACGCAGTATTTT. Protein: CASSQPGLVADTQYF.

There are a few counts of this clonotype. The CDR3 reads CASSSDRVGGYTF. In DNA, the CDR3 is TGTGCCAGCAGTTCTGACAGGGTTGGGGGCTACACCTTC. The chain is built from TRBV27 and TRBJ1-2; 7 nucleotides agree with TRBD1. This CDR3 contains 13 residues. Trimming at V came to 4 bases and at J to 8 bases, leaving 7 bases not matched to a gene. In germline, CDR1 is MNHEY, CDR2 SMNVEV (reference sequence).

This clonotype showed up many times. The V call is TRBV12-3 or TRBV12-4, the J call TRBJ1-1; D might be TRBD1 (5 bases). This CDR3 spans 14 amino acids. The germline V and J ends were trimmed by 6 bases and 6 bases, with 17 bases remaining between them. The CDR3 spells CASSQLGGRAEAFF. CDR3 DNA: TGTGCCAGCAGCCAGCTGGGGGGTCGGGCTGAAGCTTTCTTT.